Listed below are T cell receptor beta chains from one sample, sequenced in a study of T cell clonotyping in hematopoietic cell transplantation. TCRdb's copy holds only in-frame clones and misses some; the assay was immunoSEQ multiplex PCR. The repertoire holds some 12,000 clones, with about 91% as singletons. The source was PBMCs, collected 100 days after allogeneic stem cell transplant. The receptors originated from a female patient over 55 who had an allogeneic stem cell transplant from an unrelated donor, so the T cells may come from the graft donor. Some clones in this sample may be carry-over from other donors' samples. Both conserved end residues are trimmed from each CDR3. Fields, in order: clone size, J gene, V gene, CDR3 length, CDR3 protein. Size values are once, few and many counts, or a class for expanded clones, and some rows have none.

-	TRBJ2-1	TRBV7-8	16	ASSQWLARRSSYNEQF
-	TRBJ2-1	TRBV14	9	ASSSYNEQF
once	TRBJ2-3	TRBV6-5	9	ASSEASTQY
-	TRBJ2-2	TRBV9	11	ASSVGITGELF
-	TRBJ2-7	TRBV5-4	14	ASSLAGGPSSYEQY
-	TRBJ2-7	TRBV25-1	12	ASSASGSFYEQY
once	TRBJ2-7	TRBV5-1	12	ASRKGLDSPEQY
-	TRBJ2-3	TRBV19	13	ASTSGSNWTDTQY
-	TRBJ1-2	TRBV30	11	AWSGGGIYGYT
-	TRBJ1-5	TRBV10-3	15	AISESLGSYSNQPQH
-	TRBJ2-5	TRBV6-1	9	ASSETQTQY
-	TRBJ2-4	TRBV9	10	ASALHEDIQY
-	TRBJ1-1	TRBV19	15	ASSNPGQGLMNTEAF
-	TRBJ1-2	TRBV4-1	14	ASSQDMGPANYGYT
-	TRBJ2-7	TRBV12-5	11	ASARDSPYEQY
-	TRBJ2-1	TRBV28	14	ASSPGLAGPYNEQF
-	TRBJ2-7	TRBV19	13	ASSILGGQGNEQY
-	TRBJ2-7	TRBV6-1	12	ASSEGGSSYEQY
-	TRBJ2-2	TRBV9	10	ASTGLTGELF
-	TRBJ1-1	TRBV7-9	14	ASSLTGQGQNTEAF
-	TRBJ2-3	TRBV7-2	14	ASSLAGTGAADTQY
once	TRBJ1-2	TRBV4-3	13	ASSQDSEENYGYT
-	TRBJ2-5	TRBV11-3	10	ASSLAEETQY
-	TRBJ2-4	TRBV6-1	9	ASTGTTIQY
-	TRBJ2-2	TRBV7-6	14	ASSLSQGANTGELF
-	TRBJ2-7	TRBV5-1	15	ASSSGGTAAGVAEQY
-	TRBJ1-2	TRBV20-1	8	SAPSYGYT
-	TRBJ1-1	TRBV29-1	11	SVAYREGTEAF
-	TRBJ2-7	TRBV7-3	12	ASSLEVGGYEQY
-	TRBJ2-4	TRBV4-1	15	ASSQVLRQGGKNIQY
-	TRBJ1-1	TRBV7-2	13	ASSSLAAMNTEAF
-	TRBJ1-4	TRBV7-9	12	ASTRLPEGEKLF
-	TRBJ1-4	TRBV29-1	14	SVGYRGNKANEKLF
-	TRBJ1-2	TRBV19	13	ASSKSNRPNDGYT
-	TRBJ2-7	TRBV5-4	9	ASSSSGEQY
-	TRBJ2-1	TRBV10-3	13	AISYQGNSYNEQF
once	TRBJ1-1	TRBV11-3	11	ASRGEPTTEAF
-	TRBJ1-2	TRBV4-3	15	ASSQVATGAFGYGYT
-	TRBJ2-2	TRBV25-1	13	ASSNRGRNTGELF